The clone carrying this T cell receptor beta chain has only one observation. The protocol was immunoSEQ multiplex PCR, while the TCRdb copy is restricted to in-frame clones and leaves out a portion. The top ten hold around 4% of the sample, which has approximately 140,000 clones, 79% seen once. These data originate in a study of blood T cell repertoires in COVID-19. This CDR3 is built from 13 residues. V lost 6 bases, J lost 11 bases, and 19 bases lay in between. Looked up from germline, CDR1 is MGHDK and CDR2 is SYGVNS. The sample comprised peripheral blood. This receptor was identified in a man aged 60 to 75 with acute or convalescent COVID-19. The chain couples TRBV25-1 to TRBJ1-1; TRBD1 might be the D (6 bases). CDR3 coding DNA: TGTGCCAGCAGACCCCCAGGGGCCCATACCGCTTTCTTT. This sequence encodes CASRPPGAHTAFF.